The rows below give T cell receptor beta chains drawn from one sample of a study of molecular identifiers for immune sequencing clone quantification. TCRdb re-analysed the PCR reads in MiXCR, keeping a single row per CDR3 protein. The top ten clones hold roughly 0.83% of a sample with some 680,000 distinct CDR3 sequences, roughly 25% of them seen once. Sequencing used naive CD8+ T cells from blood, with Jurkat cell RNA spiked in. The origin of the receptors is a human donor in good health. Some libraries in this study had Jurkat cell RNA spiked in. The CDR3 runs from the conserved cysteine through the conserved F or W. D genes are given only for firm matches. Clone size is given for some rows only: seen once, a few or many times, or a class if the clone is expanded.

V gene	D gene	J gene	clone size	CDR3 DNA	CDR3 protein
TRBV6-5	TRBD1	TRBJ1-1	few	TGTGCCAGCAGACCCGGGACAGGGGGGGGGTTCACTGAAGCTTTCTTT	CASRPGTGGGFTEAFF
TRBV4-1	TRBD2	TRBJ2-1	few	TGCGCCAGCAGCCAAAAAGCGGGGAGCTCCTACAATGAGCAGTTCTTC	CASSQKAGSSYNEQFF
TRBV2	NA	TRBJ2-7	many	TGTGCCAGCAGTGAGTACAGCTCCTACGAGCAGTACTTC	CASSEYSSYEQYF
TRBV27	TRBD1	TRBJ2-1	NA	TGTGCCGGCAGTTTACAGGGGTCGGAGCAGTTCTTC	CAGSLQGSEQFF
TRBV25-1	NA	TRBJ2-7	few	TGTGCCAGCAGTGAATTCGAGGAGCAGTACTTC	CASSEFEEQYF
TRBV7-9	TRBD1	TRBJ2-7	NA	TGTGCCAGCAGCTTAGTAAGGTCGGACAGGGGGCTCGAGCAGTACTTC	CASSLVRSDRGLEQYF
TRBV28	NA	TRBJ1-5	many	TGTGCCAGCAGCCTCCGGGACGGCAATCAGCCCCAGCATTTT	CASSLRDGNQPQHF
TRBV14	NA	TRBJ2-5	NA	TGTGCCAGCAGCCCCGGGACACGCTCCGTGGAGACCCAGTGCTTC	CASSPGTRSVETQCF
TRBV5-4	TRBD2	TRBJ2-3	many	TGTGCCAGCAGCGGGGCTAGCGGGGGACACCCCACAGATACGCAGTATTTT	CASSGASGGHPTDTQYF
TRBV9	NA	TRBJ2-3	NA	TGTGCCAGCACCCCCGAGGGGAGATACACAGATACGCAGTATTTT	CASTPEGRYTDTQYF
TRBV29-1	NA	TRBJ2-7	many	TGCAGCGTTGTGGGGACGGTAACCTACGAGCAGTACTTC	CSVVGTVTYEQYF
TRBV6-2/TRBV6-3	NA	TRBJ2-3	many	TGTGCCAGCAGTTACCCGAGACCAGACACAGATACGCAGTATTTT	CASSYPRPDTDTQYF
TRBV27	TRBD1	TRBJ2-7	NA	TGTGCCAGCAGTTTACTGGTCGGGACAGATGGATACGAGCAGTACTTC	CASSLLVGTDGYEQYF
TRBV10-2	TRBD2	TRBJ2-3	few	TGCGCCACTCAAAGACTAGCGGGGGCCTTGGATACGCAGTATTTT	CATQRLAGALDTQYF
TRBV10-3	NA	TRBJ1-3	few	TGTGCCATCAGTGAGTCCGGGGGAAACACCATATATTTT	CAISESGGNTIYF
TRBV5-6	NA	TRBJ2-5	many	TGTGCCAGCAGCAAAGGGACAGCGGGGGCAGAGACCCAGTACTTC	CASSKGTAGAETQYF
TRBV20-1	NA	TRBJ2-7	many	TGCAGTGCTAGAGATAGGACAGCGGAACTCCGGCAGTACTTC	CSARDRTAELRQYF
TRBV19	NA	TRBJ1-1	NA	TGTGCCGCCAGACATGGGGGGAACACTGAAGCTTTCTTT	CAARHGGNTEAFF
TRBV4-3	NA	TRBJ2-1	NA	TGCGCCAGCAGCCTCAAATCTGGGGCCTACAATGAGCAGTTCTTC	CASSLKSGAYNEQFF
TRBV6-2/TRBV6-3	NA	TRBJ2-6	NA	TGTGCCAGCAAGGAGGTGTCTGGGGCCAACGTCCTGACTTTC	CASKEVSGANVLTF
TRBV11-2	NA	TRBJ2-3	few	TGTGCCAGCAGCTTAGGTTGGGACACCATCACAGATACGCAGTATTTT	CASSLGWDTITDTQYF
TRBV20-1	NA	TRBJ2-2	NA	TGCAGTGCTGCCCTTCAGCGGACCGGGGAGCTGTTTTTT	CSAALQRTGELFF
TRBV30	NA	TRBJ2-3	many	TGTGCCTGGGGTCCGGGGGGCCTCGGAGATACGCAGTATTTT	CAWGPGGLGDTQYF
TRBV30	NA	TRBJ1-5	few	TGTGCCTGGACGGGGGCACGCGGCAATCAGCCCCAGCATTTT	CAWTGARGNQPQHF
TRBV14	NA	TRBJ2-7	NA	TGTGCCAGCAGCCACCCCGGGTCAGGTTTCAAAGCGCAGTACTTC	CASSHPGSGFKAQYF
TRBV4-1	NA	TRBJ1-1	many	TGCGCCAGCAGCCTAAGCCAATGGACTGAAGCTTTCTTT	CASSLSQWTEAFF
TRBV30	NA	TRBJ1-5	many	TGTGCCTGGAGTATACTAGACAACAATCAGCCCCAGCATTTT	CAWSILDNNQPQHF
TRBV7-9	TRBD1	TRBJ2-7	NA	TGTGCCAGCAGCTTAGCCCCTACAGGGACAGACCCCTACGAGCAGTACTTC	CASSLAPTGTDPYEQYF
TRBV6-5	TRBD2	TRBJ2-7	NA	TGTGCCAGCAATGGACCTAGCGGATCTACCTACGAGCAGTACTTC	CASNGPSGSTYEQYF
TRBV13	TRBD1	TRBJ1-5	few	TGTGCCAGCAGCTCAGGGGGGCCGGGTCAGCCCCAGCATTTT	CASSSGGPGQPQHF
TRBV6-2/TRBV6-3	NA	TRBJ2-1	few	TGTGCCAGCAGTCAACAGGGAGGGGCCTCCAATGAGCAGTTCTTC	CASSQQGGASNEQFF
TRBV20-1	TRBD2	TRBJ2-2	few	TGCAGTGCTAGAGATCAGCGGGGGGAGGCCGGGGAGCTGTTTTTT	CSARDQRGEAGELFF
TRBV4-3	NA	TRBJ2-7	NA	TGCGCCAGCAGCCAAGAGACAAGGGGATATTCATACGAGCAGTACTTC	CASSQETRGYSYEQYF
TRBV20-1	NA	TRBJ2-5	NA	TGCAGTGCCTTAGACGGACTCCAAGAGACCCAGTACTTC	CSALDGLQETQYF
TRBV7-5	NA	TRBJ2-3	NA	NA	CISVPEALWLHPDTQYF
TRBV4-1	NA	TRBJ1-2	few	TGCGCCAGCAGCCCAGCCCGTGGGGACTATGGCTACACCTTC	CASSPARGDYGYTF
TRBV12-3/TRBV12-4	NA	TRBJ2-1	few	TGTGCCAGCAGTATTAGGGAAGGAGCCTACAATGAGCAGTTCTTC	CASSIREGAYNEQFF
TRBV7-2	NA	TRBJ2-7	NA	TGTGCCAGCAGCTTAGGTGGCAGGGTCACCTACGAGCAGTACTTC	CASSLGGRVTYEQYF
TRBV2	NA	TRBJ1-2	many	TGTGCCAGCAGTGAAAATGACAGGCGCTATGGCTACACCTTC	CASSENDRRYGYTF
TRBV7-9	NA	TRBJ2-2	few	TGTGCCAGCAGCTTATCGGCCCGAGCGACCGGGGAGCTGTTTTTT	CASSLSARATGELFF
TRBV24-1	TRBD2	TRBJ2-1	many	TGTGCCACTTCCCCTGGGAGCGGGAGGTTGAATGAGCAGTTCTTC	CATSPGSGRLNEQFF
TRBV28	TRBD2	TRBJ2-3	many	TGTGCCAGCAGTTCCGCGAGTAGCGGGAGACCAGATACGCAGTATTTT	CASSSASSGRPDTQYF
TRBV7-9	TRBD1	TRBJ1-1	many	TGTGCCAGCAGCTCGCCCGGGACAGCTAACACTGAAGCTTTCTTT	CASSSPGTANTEAFF
TRBV5-4	TRBD1	TRBJ1-1	many	TGTGCCAGCAGCTTGAGTGCAGGGGGGCTGAACACTGAAGCTTTCTTT	CASSLSAGGLNTEAFF
TRBV9	NA	TRBJ1-4	NA	TGTGCCAGCAGCGCCGGTGGCAGGGCTGAAAAACTGTTTTTT	CASSAGGRAEKLFF
TRBV21-1	NA	TRBJ2-5	few	TGTGCCAGCAGGGGGACTAGATCCGAGACCCAGTACTTC	CASRGTRSETQYF